Listed below are T cell receptor beta chains from one sample, sequenced in a study of cytomegalovirus exposure and HLA in healthy donors. Data came from immunoSEQ multiplex PCR; TCRdb stores just in-frame clones and leaves some out. This table has 200,000 to 250,000 clones, 65% to 80% appearing once. Specimen: PBMCs. These receptors originate from a man in his forties or fifties in good health and CMV-seronegative. CDR3s include the opening cysteine and the closing phenylalanine or tryptophan. D genes are given only for firm matches. Clone size is given for some rows only: seen once, a few or many times, or a class if the clone is expanded.

TRBD2	TRBV5-1	TRBJ2-7	.	CASSLGLAGGAHEQYF	TGCGCCAGCAGCTTGGGACTAGCGGGAGGTGCCCACGAGCAGTACTTC
.	TRBV10-1	TRBJ2-1	.	CASSGEDSYNEQFF	TGCGCCAGCAGTGGGGAGGACTCCTACAATGAGCAGTTCTTC
TRBD2	TRBV6-4	TRBJ2-3	.	CASSPRGGVPDTQYF	TGTGCCAGCAGTCCCCGGGGGGGAGTCCCAGATACGCAGTATTTT
TRBD1	TRBV9	TRBJ2-1	.	CASSVADRAVGNEQFF	TGTGCCAGCAGCGTTGCGGACAGGGCGGTGGGCAATGAGCAGTTCTTC
.	TRBV4-2	TRBJ2-7	.	CASSPRSYEQYF	TGTGCCAGCAGCCCTAGATCCTACGAGCAGTACTTC
.	TRBV27	TRBJ2-7	few	CASSLTRDSYEQYF	TGTGCCAGCAGTTTGACTCGGGATTCCTACGAGCAGTACTTC
TRBD2	TRBV4-2	TRBJ2-3	few	CASSQAGTSYTDTQYF	TGTGCCAGCAGCCAGGCCGGGACTAGCTACACAGATACGCAGTATTTT
TRBD1	TRBV29-1	TRBJ2-1	once	CSVAYRGSYNEQFF	TGCAGCGTTGCGTACAGGGGTTCCTACAATGAGCAGTTCTTC
.	TRBV30	TRBJ2-1	.	CAWSAAVWSEQFF	TGTGCCTGGAGTGCTGCAGTGTGGAGTGAGCAGTTCTTC
TRBD2	TRBV5-1	TRBJ2-1	once	CASSLASGTYNEQFF	TGCGCCAGCAGCTTGGCTAGCGGCACTTACAATGAGCAGTTCTTC
.	TRBV18	TRBJ2-4	.	CASSPGGGDIQYF	TGTGCCAGCTCGCCAGGGGGAGGAGACATTCAGTACTTC
.	TRBV6-5	TRBJ2-7	few	CASSYARQVYEQYF	TGTGCCAGCAGTTACGCGCGACAGGTCTACGAGCAGTACTTC
.	TRBV19	TRBJ2-7	.	CASSSPTRAHEQYF	TGTGCCAGTAGTAGTCCGACTAGGGCTCACGAGCAGTACTTC
TRBD2	TRBV19	TRBJ2-1	.	CASRPGLAGGPTYNEQFF	TGTGCCAGTAGACCGGGACTAGCGGGAGGGCCTACCTACAATGAGCAGTTCTTC
.	TRBV19	TRBJ1-1	.	CASSRQMNTEAFF	TGTGCCAGTAGTAGACAGATGAACACTGAAGCTTTCTTT
.	TRBV18	TRBJ2-5	few	CASSPTYQETQYF	TGTGCCAGCTCCCCTACTTACCAAGAGACCCAGTACTTC
TRBD1	TRBV28	TRBJ1-5	few	CASSRTGVWHF	TGTGCCAGCAGTCGGACAGGGGTTTGGCATTTT
TRBD1	TRBV6-5	TRBJ2-7	few	CASSSPGQAKYEQYF	TGTGCCAGCAGCTCCCCGGGACAGGCCAAGTACGAGCAGTACTTC
TRBD1	TRBV7-2	TRBJ1-1	.	CASSFGNRGTEAFF	TGTGCCAGCAGCTTCGGGAACAGGGGTACTGAAGCTTTCTTT
.	TRBV7-8	TRBJ2-7	.	CASSPLPLSRGSYEQYF	TGTGCCAGCAGCCCCCTCCCCCTCTCCAGGGGATCCTACGAGCAGTACTTC
.	TRBV18	TRBJ2-2	.	CASSLDTGTGELFF	TGTGCCAGCTCACTAGACACAGGGACCGGGGAGCTGTTTTTT
TRBD2	TRBV6-4	TRBJ2-1	.	CASSEKAGGINEQFF	TGTGCCAGCAGTGAAAAAGCGGGAGGTATAAATGAGCAGTTCTTC
.	TRBV5-1	TRBJ2-7	.	CASSGSRGPSYEQYF	TGCGCCAGCAGCGGGAGCAGGGGCCCCTCCTACGAGCAGTACTTC
.	TRBV19	TRBJ2-2	few	CASSLIRGSNTGELFF	TGTGCCAGTAGTTTAATAAGGGGGTCGAACACCGGGGAGCTGTTTTTT
TRBD2	TRBV7-8	TRBJ2-7	.	CASSPGGLAGGQAIEQYF	TGTGCCAGCAGCCCAGGCGGACTAGCGGGAGGGCAGGCAATAGAGCAGTACTTC
.	TRBV19	TRBJ1-5	.	CASIGQENSNQPQHF	TGTGCCAGTATTGGCCAGGAAAATAGCAATCAGCCCCAGCATTTT
TRBD1	TRBV7-6	TRBJ2-7	few	CASSYTPGQGAYEQYF	TGTGCCAGCAGTTATACCCCGGGACAGGGGGCGTACGAGCAGTACTTC
.	TRBV28	TRBJ2-7	.	CASSPLGGRDYEQYF	TGTGCCAGCAGCCCCCTGGGGGGGCGCGATTACGAGCAGTACTTC
.	TRBV7-9	TRBJ2-1	.	CAVAVETDEQFF	TGTGCCGTGGCGGTTGAGACGGATGAGCAGTTCTTC
.	TRBV7-6	TRBJ2-6	once	CAVPVPASSGANVLTF	TGTGCCGTCCCCGTCCCAGCTAGCTCTGGGGCCAACGTCCTGACTTTC
.	TRBV6-6	TRBJ1-5	.	CASRKETVFNQPQHF	TGTGCCAGCAGGAAAGAGACAGTTTTCAATCAGCCCCAGCATTTT
TRBD2	TRBV7-9	TRBJ2-7	.	CASSLSAGGSDEQYF	TGTGCCAGCAGCCTCTCAGCGGGAGGCTCAGACGAGCAGTACTTC
TRBD2	TRBV9	TRBJ2-2	.	CASSVGREATGELFF	TGTGCCAGCAGCGTAGGGCGGGAGGCCACCGGGGAGCTGTTTTTT
TRBD2	TRBV11-2	TRBJ2-7	.	CASSLVAGGGSYEQYF	TGTGCCAGCAGCTTAGTAGCGGGAGGTGGCTCCTACGAGCAGTACTTC
.	TRBV5-1	TRBJ2-7	few	CASRRDNYEQYF	TGCGCCAGCCGCAGGGACAACTACGAGCAGTACTTC